The clone carrying this T cell receptor beta chain was observed a single time. This CDR3 spans 16 amino acids. Germline lookup yields CDR1 SGHTA and CDR2 FQGNSA. Trimming removed 7 bases from V and 3 bases from J; junction bases left unmatched: 10. The data originate from a study of blood T cell repertoires in COVID-19. Sequencing used immunoSEQ multiplex PCR; TCRdb keeps in-frame clones, though not all of them. The sample includes 200,000 to 250,000 clones, 65% to 85% of them seen just once. The chain couples TRBV7-2 to TRBJ2-2, with 8 bases lining up with TRBD2. The TCR sequence derives from a human donor in a cohort sampled during active COVID-19. The specimen was peripheral blood. The CDR3 region is CASTELGRGYTGELFF. The CDR3 DNA reads as TGTGCCAGCACAGAACTCGGGAGGGGGTACACCGGGGAGCTGTTTTTT. Drawing the rest from reference TRBV7-2 and TRBJ2-2, the complete variable domain is GAGVSQSPSNKVTEKGKDVELRCDPISGHTALYWYRQSLGQGLEFLIYFQGNSAPDKSGLPSDRFSAERTGGSVSTLTIQRTQQEDSAVYLCASTELGRGYTGELFFGEGSRLTVL.